The 16 T cell receptor beta chains below all came from one sample that was sequenced in a study of blood T cells in healthy people across ages. For the second PCR, which ran for about 7 to 11 cycles, a sample-barcoded 5' primer and a J-beta primer mix were used. From the 5' RACE reads, TCRdb called clonotypes with MiXCR, one entry per CDR3 protein. The sample holds roughly 1 million distinct CDR3 sequences, under 30% seen once. The sample also formed part of further work on T cells of mothers and their children.

Sequencing was performed on blood. The origin of the receptors is a girl aged 2-9 years in good health.

The J gene is TRBJ2-1, the V gene TRBV19, with 9 bases matching TRBD2. Per the germline V gene, CDR1 is LNHDA and CDR2 is SQIVND (reference sequence). The CDR3 consists of 15 residues. The V segment lost 4 bases and the J segment 7 bases; nucleotides outside the gene matches: 8. The CDR3 nucleotides read TGTGCCAGTAGTAATGCCGCGGGAGGGCCGAATGAGCAGTTCTTC. This sequence encodes CASSNAAGGPNEQFF.

This chain links TRBV15 with TRBJ2-2; no firm D call. The CDR3 loop spans 16 amino acids. In germline, CDR1 is LNHNV, CDR2 YYDKDF (reference sequence). V was clipped by 0 bases and J by 0 bases, with 8 bases between them. The CDR3 nucleotides are TGTGCCACCAGCAGAGATAGCATCTCGAACACCGGGGAGCTGTTTTTT. Translating gives CATSRDSISNTGELFF.

The chain couples TRBV20-1 to TRBJ2-7; no definite D call. Trimming shortened V by 6 bases and J by 7 bases, and 22 bases separated the two germline ends. Germline values: CDR1 DFQATT, CDR2 SNEGSKA (reference sequence). CDR3 size: 14 residues. The CDR3 sequence is CSAGNHATMEEQYF. The CDR3 DNA reads as TGCAGTGCCGGCAATCATGCGACAATGGAAGAGCAGTACTTC.

The chain uses TRBV27 and TRBJ2-1, with D perhaps TRBD1 (6 bases). CDR3 length: 14 residues. V dropped 0 bases and J dropped 10 bases, with 13 bases sitting between them. Germline V gene data show CDR1 as MNHEY and CDR2 as SMNVEV (reference sequence). The CDR3 sequence: CASSLSGQGWEQFF. CDR3 nucleotide sequence: TGTGCCAGCAGTTTATCGGGGCAGGGGTGGGAGCAGTTCTTC.

The table lists this clonotype with a few counts. The V gene is TRBV5-1, the J gene TRBJ2-7, with no clear D. In germline, CDR1 is SGHRS, CDR2 YFSETQ. This CDR3 spans 16 amino acids. Trimming pared 0 bases from V and 5 bases from J, leaving 18 bases between. CDR3 sequence: CASSLAGVVAGNEQYF. The CDR3 DNA reads as TGCGCCAGCAGCTTGGCCGGTGTGGTTGCAGGCAACGAGCAGTACTTC.

This clonotype has a handful of counts. The rearrangement joins TRBV6-6 to TRBJ2-3; D not resolved. This CDR3 region has 13 residues. Trimming stripped 6 bases from V and 6 bases from J, with 13 bases between. The germline CDR1 and CDR2 sequences are MNHNY and SVGAGI (reference sequence). CDR3 DNA: TGTGCCAGCAGGAATGCTTTGGGGGATACGCAGTATTTT. Protein: CASRNALGDTQYF.

This chain uses TRBV27 with TRBJ2-3; D gene uncertain. The CDR3 sequence is 17 residues long. Trimming stripped 3 bases from V and 3 bases from J, with 19 bases between. Germline values: CDR1 MNHEY, CDR2 SMNVEV (reference sequence). CDR3 DNA: TGTGCCAGCAGTTTGGAGAGAGGAGAAGGTATTACAGATACGCAGTATTTT. Its translation: CASSLERGEGITDTQYF.

This clonotype occurred a few times. The chain employs TRBV28 and TRBJ1-6; weak D call: TRBD1 (6 bases). The CDR3 is made up of 13 amino acids. CDR1 and CDR2 (germline): MDHEN, SYDVKM. V was cut by 9 bases and J by 4 bases, with 10 bases left in between. This CDR3 is CASGQIYNSPLHF. The CDR3 DNA follows: TGTGCCAGTGGACAGATATATAATTCACCCCTCCACTTT.

The chain joins TRBV5-1 to TRBJ1-2, with D uncertain. V was shortened by 0 bases and J by 0 bases, with 9 bases between the two germline ends. Germline-derived CDR1 and CDR2 are SGHRS and YFSETQ. This CDR3 has 15 residues. For the CDR3, the DNA is TGCGCCAGCAGCTTGGAAGGGTTTCCTAACTATGGCTACACCTTC. Protein product: CASSLEGFPNYGYTF.

The V and J genes are TRBV3-1 and TRBJ2-4; the match to TRBD2 covers 11 bases. Germline V gene sequence: CDR1 LGHDT, CDR2 YNNKEL (reference sequence). J lost 7 bases, V lost 3 bases, and 5 bases had no gene match. The CDR3 length is 15 residues. Written as DNA, the CDR3 is TGTGCCAGCAGCCAGACTAGCGGGGTGATCAACATTCAGTACTTC. It encodes CASSQTSGVINIQYF. Filled out from reference TRBV3-1 and TRBJ2-4, the complete variable domain reads DTAVSQTPKYLVTQMGNDKSIKCEQNLGHDTMYWYKQDSKKFLKIMFSYNNKELIINETVPNRFSPKSPDKAHLNLHINSLELGDSAVYFCASSQTSGVINIQYFGAGTRLSVL.

V usage is TRBV29-1 and J usage is TRBJ2-5, with D tentatively TRBD1 (5 bases). The CDR3 spans 12 residues. The germline V and J ends were trimmed by 3 bases and 4 bases, with 9 bases remaining between them. Germline CDR1 is SQVTM and CDR2 is ANQGSEA. The CDR3 bases are TGCAGCGTTGATTTCAGGGCAGAGACCCAGTACTTC. It codes for CSVDFRAETQYF. Based on the CDR3 plus reference TRBV29-1 and TRBJ2-5, the full variable domain is SAVISQKPSRDICQRGTSLTIQCQVDSQVTMMFWYRQQPGQSLTLIATANQGSEATYESGFVIDKFPISRPNLTFSTLTVSNMSPEDSSIYLCSVDFRAETQYFGPGTRLLVL.

This clonotype was seen a handful of times. The chain combines TRBV5-1 with TRBJ1-6; 7 bases fit TRBD1. The CDR3 is 15 residues long. CDR1 is SGHRS and CDR2 is YFSETQ in the germline V gene. The V and J ends lost 4 bases and 9 bases, in that order; junction bases with no gene match: 10. The CDR3: CASSREGASSSPLHF. The CDR3 DNA sequence: TGCGCCAGCAGCCGCGAGGGGGCGTCGAGTTCACCCCTCCACTTT.

The chain employs TRBV6-2 or TRBV6-3 and TRBJ2-2, with 11 bases aligning to TRBD2. This CDR3 region has 15 residues. Unmatched junction bases numbered 2, after V lost 7 bases and J lost 1 base. Germline-derived CDR1 and CDR2 are MNHEY and SVGEGT. The CDR3 nucleotides read TGTGCCAGCACTCTAGCGGGGGGGAACACCGGGGAGCTGTTTTTT. It encodes CASTLAGGNTGELFF.

This clonotype was recorded a few times. V gene TRBV4-3 combines with J gene TRBJ2-4; D is perhaps TRBD1 or TRBD2 (6 bases each). Looked up from germline, CDR1 is LGHNA and CDR2 is YSLEER. V lost 3 bases, J lost 0 bases, and 15 bases lay in between. The length of the CDR3 is 17 residues. The CDR3: CASSQGGAGVAKNIQYF. CDR3 bases: TGCGCCAGCAGCCAGGGCGGGGCAGGGGTAGCCAAAAACATTCAGTACTTC.

The gene calls are TRBV9 and TRBJ2-5, with 11 bases matching TRBD1. The ends lost 4 bases at V and 5 bases at J; junction bases unmatched: 7. Germline V lookup: CDR1 SGDLS, CDR2 YYNGEE. There are 15 residues in the CDR3. CDR3 sequence: CASSPGTGGLETQYF. The CDR3 DNA follows: TGTGCCAGCAGCCCAGGGACAGGGGGGTTGGAGACCCAGTACTTC.

V and J are TRBV6-5 and TRBJ1-1; no definite D call. Per germline, CDR1 MNHEY and CDR2 SVGAGI. Trimming pared 2 bases from V and 4 bases from J, leaving 20 bases between. CDR3 length equals 17 residues. The CDR3 protein is CASSYPQREGEVTEAFF. DNA of the CDR3: TGTGCCAGCAGTTACCCCCAACGAGAGGGCGAAGTCACTGAAGCTTTCTTT.